There are a few counts of the clone carrying this TCR beta chain. Its specificity is not known. The source of the sample is a study of T cell repertoires and Cas9 in healthy adults. About the study: SpCas9-reactive CD4 and CD8 T cells were characterized for potency, cytotoxicity and lineage.

Sequencing used immunoSEQ multiplex PCR; TCRdb keeps in-frame clones, though not all of them. The sample includes more than 13,000 clones, under 90% seen only once; the top ten take 2% to 2.5%. The V end was cut by 1 base, the J end by 7 bases, with 9 bases between. Germline V gives CDR1 LNHNV, CDR2 YYDKDF (reference sequence). The CDR3 consists of 13 residues. Study observations and caveats: SpCas9-reactive regulatory T cells reportedly mitigated SpCas9-reactive effector T cells in vitro.

The sequence was collected from a human donor in good health. The sample comprised Tregs (CD4+, CD25+, CD127-, CD137-, CD154-) from PBMCs; culture status not recorded. V gene TRBV15 combines with J gene TRBJ2-3; no firm D call. The CDR3 spells CATSRGSANTQYF. As DNA, the CDR3 is TGTGCCACCAGCAGAGGGTCAGCGAATACGCAGTATTTT.